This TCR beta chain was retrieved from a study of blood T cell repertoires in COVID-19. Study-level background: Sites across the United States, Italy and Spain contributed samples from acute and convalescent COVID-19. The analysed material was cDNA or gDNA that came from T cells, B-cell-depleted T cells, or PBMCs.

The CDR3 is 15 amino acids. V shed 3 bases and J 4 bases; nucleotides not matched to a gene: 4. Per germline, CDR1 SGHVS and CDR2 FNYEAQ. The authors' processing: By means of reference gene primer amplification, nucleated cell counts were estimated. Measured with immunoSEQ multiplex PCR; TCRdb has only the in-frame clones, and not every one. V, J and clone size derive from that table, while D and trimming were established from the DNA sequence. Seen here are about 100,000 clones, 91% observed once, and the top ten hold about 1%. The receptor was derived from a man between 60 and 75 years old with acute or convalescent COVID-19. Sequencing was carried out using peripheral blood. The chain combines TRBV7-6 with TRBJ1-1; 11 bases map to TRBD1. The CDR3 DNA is TGTGCCAGCAGCTTGGAGGACAGGGGGCCCACTGAAGCTTTCTTT. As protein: CASSLEDRGPTEAFF. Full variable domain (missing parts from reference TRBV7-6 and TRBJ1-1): GAGVSQSPRYKVTKRGQDVALRCDPISGHVSLYWYRQALGQGPEFLTYFNYEAQQDKSGLPNDRFSAERPEGSISTLTIQRTEQRDSAMYRCASSLEDRGPTEAFFGQGTRLTVV.